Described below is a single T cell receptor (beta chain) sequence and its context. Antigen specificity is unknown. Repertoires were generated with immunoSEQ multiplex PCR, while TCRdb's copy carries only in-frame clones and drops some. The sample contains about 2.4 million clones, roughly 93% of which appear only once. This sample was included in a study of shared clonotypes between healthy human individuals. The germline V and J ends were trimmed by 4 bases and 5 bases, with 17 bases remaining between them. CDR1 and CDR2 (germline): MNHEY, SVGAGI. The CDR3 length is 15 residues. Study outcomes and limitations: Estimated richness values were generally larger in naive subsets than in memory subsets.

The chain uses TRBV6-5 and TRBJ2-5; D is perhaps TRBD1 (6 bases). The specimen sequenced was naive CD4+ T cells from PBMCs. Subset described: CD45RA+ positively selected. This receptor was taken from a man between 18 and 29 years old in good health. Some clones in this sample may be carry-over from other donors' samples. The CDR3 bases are TGTGCCAGCAGTTTTATACAGGGAACGGCTGAGACCCAGTACTTC. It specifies CASSFIQGTAETQYF.